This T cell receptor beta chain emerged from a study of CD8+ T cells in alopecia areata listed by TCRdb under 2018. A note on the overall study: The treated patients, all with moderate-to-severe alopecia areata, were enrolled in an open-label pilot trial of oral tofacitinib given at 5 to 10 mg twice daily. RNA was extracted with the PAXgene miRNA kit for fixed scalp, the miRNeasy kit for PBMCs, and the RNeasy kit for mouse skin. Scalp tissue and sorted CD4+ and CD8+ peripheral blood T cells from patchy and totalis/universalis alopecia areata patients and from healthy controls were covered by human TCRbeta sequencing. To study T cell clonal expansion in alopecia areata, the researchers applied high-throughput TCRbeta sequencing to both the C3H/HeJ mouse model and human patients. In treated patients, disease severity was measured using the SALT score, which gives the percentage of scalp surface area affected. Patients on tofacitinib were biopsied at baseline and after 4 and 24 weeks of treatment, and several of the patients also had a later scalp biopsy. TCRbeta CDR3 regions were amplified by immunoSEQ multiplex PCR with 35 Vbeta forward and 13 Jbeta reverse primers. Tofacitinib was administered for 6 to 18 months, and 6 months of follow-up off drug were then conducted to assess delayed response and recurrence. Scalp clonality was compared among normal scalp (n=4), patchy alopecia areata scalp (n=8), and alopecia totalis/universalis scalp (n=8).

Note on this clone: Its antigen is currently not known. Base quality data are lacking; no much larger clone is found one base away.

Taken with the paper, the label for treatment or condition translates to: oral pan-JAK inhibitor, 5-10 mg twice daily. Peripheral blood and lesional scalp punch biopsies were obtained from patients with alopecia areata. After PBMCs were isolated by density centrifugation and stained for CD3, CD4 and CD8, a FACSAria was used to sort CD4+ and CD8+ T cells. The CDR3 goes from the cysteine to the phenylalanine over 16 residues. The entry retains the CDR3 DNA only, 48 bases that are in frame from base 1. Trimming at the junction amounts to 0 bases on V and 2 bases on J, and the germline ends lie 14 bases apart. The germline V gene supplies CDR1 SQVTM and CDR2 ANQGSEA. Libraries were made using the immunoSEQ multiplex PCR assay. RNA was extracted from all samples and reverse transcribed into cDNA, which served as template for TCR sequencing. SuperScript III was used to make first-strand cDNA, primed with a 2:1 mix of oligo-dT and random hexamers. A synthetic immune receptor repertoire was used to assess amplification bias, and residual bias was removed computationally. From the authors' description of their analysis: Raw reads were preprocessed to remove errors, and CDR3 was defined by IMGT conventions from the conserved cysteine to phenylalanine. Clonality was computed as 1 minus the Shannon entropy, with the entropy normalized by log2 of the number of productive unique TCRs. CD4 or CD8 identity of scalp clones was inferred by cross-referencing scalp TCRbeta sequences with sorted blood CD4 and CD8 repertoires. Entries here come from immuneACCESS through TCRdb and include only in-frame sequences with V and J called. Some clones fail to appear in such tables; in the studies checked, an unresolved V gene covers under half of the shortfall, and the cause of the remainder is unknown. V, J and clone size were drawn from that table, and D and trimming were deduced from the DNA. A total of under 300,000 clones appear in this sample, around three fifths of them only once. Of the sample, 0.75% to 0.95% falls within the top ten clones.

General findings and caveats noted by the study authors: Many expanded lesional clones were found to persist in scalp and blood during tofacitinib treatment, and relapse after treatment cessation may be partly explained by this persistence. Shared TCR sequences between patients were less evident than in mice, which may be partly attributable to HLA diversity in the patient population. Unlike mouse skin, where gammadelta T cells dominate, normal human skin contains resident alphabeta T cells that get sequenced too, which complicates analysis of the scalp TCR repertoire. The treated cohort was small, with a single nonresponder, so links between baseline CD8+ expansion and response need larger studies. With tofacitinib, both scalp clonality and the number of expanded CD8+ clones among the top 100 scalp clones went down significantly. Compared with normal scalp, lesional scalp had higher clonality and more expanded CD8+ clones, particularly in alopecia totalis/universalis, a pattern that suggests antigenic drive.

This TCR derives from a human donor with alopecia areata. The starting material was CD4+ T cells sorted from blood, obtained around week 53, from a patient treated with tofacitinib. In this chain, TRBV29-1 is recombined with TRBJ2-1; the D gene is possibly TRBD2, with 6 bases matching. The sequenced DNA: TGCAGCGTTGAAGATCAGACTAGGGTCCCCTACAATGAGCAGTTCTTC. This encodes CSVEDQTRVPYNEQFF.